Listed here is a single T cell receptor (beta chain). This entry is derived from a study of T cells in Graves' hyperthyroidism and ophthalmopathy. Amplification of TCR beta CDR3 regions was performed using RNA transcripts as template. The TCR CDR3 was amplified in a first-round RT-PCR using the HTBI primer set. A single record per CDR3 protein comes from TCRdb applying MiXCR to the multiplex PCR reads. Altogether fewer than 350,000 distinct CDR3 sequences are present, around a sixth being singletons, with the ten largest covering approximately 54%. Patients were aged 18 to 65, had disease duration under 2 months, and had newly diagnosed hyperthyroidism. The authors took PBMCs from roughly 9.5 ml fresh peripheral blood. This TCR was sampled from a woman in her fifties or sixties with Graves' hyperthyroidism. The sequencing sample was made of blood.

The CDR3 DNA is TGTGCCAGCAGTCCGACAGGGGGTCCCTACGAGCAGTACTTC. Its translation is CASSPTGGPYEQYF. The genes are TRBV6-4 and TRBJ2-7; 9 bases line up with TRBD1. This CDR3 is built from 14 residues. Per the germline V gene, CDR1 is MRHNA and CDR2 is SNTAGT. V lost 5 bases and J lost 2; bases outside the gene matches: 4.